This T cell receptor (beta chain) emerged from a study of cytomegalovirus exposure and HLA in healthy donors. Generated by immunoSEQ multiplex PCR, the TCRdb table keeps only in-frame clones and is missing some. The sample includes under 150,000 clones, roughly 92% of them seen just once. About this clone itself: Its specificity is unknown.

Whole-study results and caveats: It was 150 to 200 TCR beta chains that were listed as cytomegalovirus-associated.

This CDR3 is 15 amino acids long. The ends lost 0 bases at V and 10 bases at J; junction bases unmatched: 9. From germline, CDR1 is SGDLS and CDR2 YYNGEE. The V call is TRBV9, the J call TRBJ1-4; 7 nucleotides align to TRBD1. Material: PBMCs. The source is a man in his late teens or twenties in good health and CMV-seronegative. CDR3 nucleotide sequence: TGTGCCAGCAGCGTAGACTGGGACAGCGGAGGAAAACTGTTTTTT. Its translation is CASSVDWDSGGKLFF.